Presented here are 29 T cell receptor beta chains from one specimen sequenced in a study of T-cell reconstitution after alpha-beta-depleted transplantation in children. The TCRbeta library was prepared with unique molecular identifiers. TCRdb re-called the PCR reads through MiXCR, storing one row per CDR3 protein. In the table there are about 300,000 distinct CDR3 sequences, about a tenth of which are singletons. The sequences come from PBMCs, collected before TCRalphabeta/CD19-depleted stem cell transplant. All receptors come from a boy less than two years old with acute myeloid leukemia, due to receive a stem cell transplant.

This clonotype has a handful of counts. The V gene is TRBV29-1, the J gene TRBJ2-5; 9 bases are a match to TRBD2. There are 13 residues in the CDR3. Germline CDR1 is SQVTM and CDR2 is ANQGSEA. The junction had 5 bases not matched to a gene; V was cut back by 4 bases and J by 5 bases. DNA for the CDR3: TGCAGCGTTGGGCGGGGGGGTCGGGAGACCCAGTACTTC. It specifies CSVGRGGRETQYF.

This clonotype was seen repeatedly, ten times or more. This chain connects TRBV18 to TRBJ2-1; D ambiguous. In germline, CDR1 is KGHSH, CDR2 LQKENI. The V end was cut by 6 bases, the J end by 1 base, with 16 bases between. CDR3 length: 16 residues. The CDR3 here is CASSTVPSRSYNEQFF. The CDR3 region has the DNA TGTGCCAGCTCCACCGTCCCCTCTAGGTCCTACAATGAGCAGTTCTTC.

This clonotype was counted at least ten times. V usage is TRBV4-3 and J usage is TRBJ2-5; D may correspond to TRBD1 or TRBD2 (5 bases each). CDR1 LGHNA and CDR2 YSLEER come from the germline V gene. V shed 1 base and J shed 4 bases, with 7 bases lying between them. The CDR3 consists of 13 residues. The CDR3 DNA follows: TGCGCCAGCAGCCAAGTCGGGACAGAGACCCAGTACTTC. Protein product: CASSQVGTETQYF.

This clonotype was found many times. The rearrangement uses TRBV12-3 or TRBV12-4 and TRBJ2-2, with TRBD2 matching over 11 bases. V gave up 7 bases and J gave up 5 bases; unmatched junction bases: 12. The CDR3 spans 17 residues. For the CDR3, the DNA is TGTGCCAGCACCGCAAGGCTAGCGGGGGGACGTACCGGGGAGCTGTTTTTT. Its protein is CASTARLAGGRTGELFF.

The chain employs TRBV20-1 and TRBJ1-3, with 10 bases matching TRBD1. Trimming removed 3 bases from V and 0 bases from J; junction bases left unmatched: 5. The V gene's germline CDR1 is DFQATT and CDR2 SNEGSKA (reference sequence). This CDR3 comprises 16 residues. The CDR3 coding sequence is TGCAGTGCTAGTAGGGGACAGGGGAACTCTGGAAACACCATATATTTT. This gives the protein CSASRGQGNSGNTIYF.

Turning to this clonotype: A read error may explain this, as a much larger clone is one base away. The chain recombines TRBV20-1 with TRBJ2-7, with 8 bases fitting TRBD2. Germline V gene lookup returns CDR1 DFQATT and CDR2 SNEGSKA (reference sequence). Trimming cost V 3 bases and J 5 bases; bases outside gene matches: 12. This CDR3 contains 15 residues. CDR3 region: CSASLAAGVLHEQYF. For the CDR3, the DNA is TGCAGTGCTAGCCTAGCAGCGGGGGTGCTCCACGAGCAGTACTTC.

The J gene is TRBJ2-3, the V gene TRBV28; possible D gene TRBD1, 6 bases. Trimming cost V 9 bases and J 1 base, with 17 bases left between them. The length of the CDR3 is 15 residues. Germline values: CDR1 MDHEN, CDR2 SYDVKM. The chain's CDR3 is CASYHRDGGTDTQYF. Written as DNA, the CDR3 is TGTGCCAGTTACCACAGGGACGGGGGCACAGATACGCAGTATTTT.

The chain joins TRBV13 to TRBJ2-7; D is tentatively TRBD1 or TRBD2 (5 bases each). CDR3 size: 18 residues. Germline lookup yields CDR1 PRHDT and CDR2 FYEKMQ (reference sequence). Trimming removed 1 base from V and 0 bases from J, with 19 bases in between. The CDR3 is CASSLAGLGNLVSYEQYF. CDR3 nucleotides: TGTGCCAGCAGCTTAGCGGGGCTGGGAAACTTAGTCTCCTACGAGCAGTACTTC.

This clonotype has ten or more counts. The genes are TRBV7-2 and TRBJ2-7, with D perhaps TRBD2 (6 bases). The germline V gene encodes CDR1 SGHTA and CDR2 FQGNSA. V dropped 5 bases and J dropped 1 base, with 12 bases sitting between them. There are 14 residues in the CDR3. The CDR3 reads CASSLGLYSYEQYF. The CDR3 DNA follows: TGTGCCAGCAGCCTCGGACTATATTCCTACGAGCAGTACTTC.

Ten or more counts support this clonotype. The CDR3 loop is CASSQGGSSYNSPLHF. The CDR3 DNA reads as TGCGCCAGCAGCCAGGGGGGCAGCTCCTATAATTCACCCCTCCACTTT. J is TRBJ1-6 and V is TRBV4-3; D might be TRBD1 (6 bases). The ends were cut back, 3 bases at V and 0 bases at J, with 9 bases in the middle. CDR3 length: 16 residues. Germline V gene data show CDR1 as LGHNA and CDR2 as YSLEER.

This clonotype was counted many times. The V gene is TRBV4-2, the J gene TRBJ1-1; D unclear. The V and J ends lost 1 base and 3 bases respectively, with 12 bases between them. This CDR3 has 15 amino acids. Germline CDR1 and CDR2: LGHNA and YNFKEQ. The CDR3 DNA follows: TGTGCCAGCAGCCAAGGTTGGCGTAAGGACACTGAAGCTTTCTTT. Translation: CASSQGWRKDTEAFF.

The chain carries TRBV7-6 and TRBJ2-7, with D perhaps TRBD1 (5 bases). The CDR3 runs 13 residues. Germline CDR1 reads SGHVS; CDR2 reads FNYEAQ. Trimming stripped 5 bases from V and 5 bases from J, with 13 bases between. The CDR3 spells CASSKLGVNEQYF. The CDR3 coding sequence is TGTGCCAGCAGCAAGCTAGGGGTAAACGAGCAGTACTTC.

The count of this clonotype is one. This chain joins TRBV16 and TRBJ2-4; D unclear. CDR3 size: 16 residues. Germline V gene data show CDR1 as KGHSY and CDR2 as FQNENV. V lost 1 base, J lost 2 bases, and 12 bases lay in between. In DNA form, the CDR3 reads TGTGCCAGCAGCCAATTGGCCCATGCCCCCAAAAACATTCAGTACTTC. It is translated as CASSQLAHAPKNIQYF.

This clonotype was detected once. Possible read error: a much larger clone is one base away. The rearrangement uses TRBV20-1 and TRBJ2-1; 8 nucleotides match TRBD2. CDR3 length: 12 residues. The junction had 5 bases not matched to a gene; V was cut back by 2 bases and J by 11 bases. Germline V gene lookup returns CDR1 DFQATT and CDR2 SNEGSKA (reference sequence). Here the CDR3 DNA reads TGCAGTGCTAGATACAGCGGGGGCCAGCAGTTCTTC. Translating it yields CSARYSGGQQFF.

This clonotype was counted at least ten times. In nucleotides, the CDR3 is TGTGCCAGCAGCCCCCACAATGAGCAGTTCTTC. Translation gives CASSPHNEQFF. This rearrangement joins TRBV11-3 to TRBJ2-1; D gene ambiguous. The V end lost 5 bases, the J end lost 5 bases, and 4 bases lay between the germline ends. The CDR3 extends over 11 amino acids. The V gene's germline CDR1 is SGHNT and CDR2 YENEEA.

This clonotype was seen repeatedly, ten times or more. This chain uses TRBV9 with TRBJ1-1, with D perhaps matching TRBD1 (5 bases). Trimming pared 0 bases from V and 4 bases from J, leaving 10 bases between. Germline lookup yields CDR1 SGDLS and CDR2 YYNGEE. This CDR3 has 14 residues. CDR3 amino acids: CASSVGRGITEAFF. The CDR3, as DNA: TGTGCCAGCAGCGTAGGTCGGGGGATCACTGAAGCTTTCTTT.

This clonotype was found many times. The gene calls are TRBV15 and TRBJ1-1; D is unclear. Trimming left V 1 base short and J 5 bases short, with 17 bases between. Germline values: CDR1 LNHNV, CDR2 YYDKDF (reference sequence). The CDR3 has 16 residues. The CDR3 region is CATSRGLGRWWTEAFF. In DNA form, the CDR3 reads TGTGCCACCAGCAGAGGTTTGGGCAGATGGTGGACTGAAGCTTTCTTT.

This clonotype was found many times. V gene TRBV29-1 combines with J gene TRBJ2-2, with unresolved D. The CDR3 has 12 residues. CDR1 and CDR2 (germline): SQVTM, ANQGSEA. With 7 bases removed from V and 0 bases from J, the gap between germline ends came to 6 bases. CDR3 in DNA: TGCAGCGGGACCTCGAACACCGGGGAGCTGTTTTTT. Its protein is CSGTSNTGELFF.

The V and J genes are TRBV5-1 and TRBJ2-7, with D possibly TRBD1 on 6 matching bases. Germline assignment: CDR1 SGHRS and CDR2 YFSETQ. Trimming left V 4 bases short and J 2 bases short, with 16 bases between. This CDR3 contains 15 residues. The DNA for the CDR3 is TGCGCCAGCAGCGGCGCCGGGACAACTCCCTACGAGCAGTACTTC. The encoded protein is CASSGAGTTPYEQYF.

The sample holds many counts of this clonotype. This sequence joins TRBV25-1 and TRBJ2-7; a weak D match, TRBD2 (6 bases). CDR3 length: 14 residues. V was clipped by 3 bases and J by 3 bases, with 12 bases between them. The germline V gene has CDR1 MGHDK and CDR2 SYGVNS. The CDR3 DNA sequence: TGTGCCAGCAGTGATCCGGGACTCCGCTACGAGCAGTACTTC. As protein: CASSDPGLRYEQYF.

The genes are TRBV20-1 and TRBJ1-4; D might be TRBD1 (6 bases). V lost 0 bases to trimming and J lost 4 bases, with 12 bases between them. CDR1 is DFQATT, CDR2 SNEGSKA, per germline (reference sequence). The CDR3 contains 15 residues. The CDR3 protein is CSARDVDRLNEKLFF. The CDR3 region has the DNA TGCAGTGCTAGAGATGTGGACAGACTTAATGAAAAACTGTTTTTT.

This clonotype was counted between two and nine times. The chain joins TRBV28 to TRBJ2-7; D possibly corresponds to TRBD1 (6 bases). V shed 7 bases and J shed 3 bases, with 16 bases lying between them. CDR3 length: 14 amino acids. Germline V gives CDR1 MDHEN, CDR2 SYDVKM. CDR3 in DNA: TGTGCCAGCACCGAAGGTGACAGGTACTACGAGCAGTACTTC. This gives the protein CASTEGDRYYEQYF.

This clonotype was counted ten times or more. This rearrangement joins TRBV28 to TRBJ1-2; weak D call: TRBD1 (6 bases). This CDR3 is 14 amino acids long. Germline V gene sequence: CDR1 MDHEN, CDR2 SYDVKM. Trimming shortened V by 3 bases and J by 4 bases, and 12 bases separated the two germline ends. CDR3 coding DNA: TGTGCCAGCAGTTTCCCTACAGGGCTCTATGGCTACACCTTC. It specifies CASSFPTGLYGYTF.

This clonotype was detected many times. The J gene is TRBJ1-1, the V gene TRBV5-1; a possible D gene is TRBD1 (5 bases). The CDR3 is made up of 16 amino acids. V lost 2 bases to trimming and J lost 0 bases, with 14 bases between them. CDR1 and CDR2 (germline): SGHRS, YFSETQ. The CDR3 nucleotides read TGCGCCAGCAGCTTCGCACAGGCCAAAATGAACACTGAAGCTTTCTTT. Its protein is CASSFAQAKMNTEAFF. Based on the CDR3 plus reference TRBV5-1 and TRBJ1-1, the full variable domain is KAGVTQTPRYLIKTRGQQVTLSCSPISGHRSVSWYQQTPGQGLQFLFEYFSETQRNKGNFPGRFSGRQFSNSRSEMNVSTLELGDSALYLCASSFAQAKMNTEAFFGQGTRLTVV.

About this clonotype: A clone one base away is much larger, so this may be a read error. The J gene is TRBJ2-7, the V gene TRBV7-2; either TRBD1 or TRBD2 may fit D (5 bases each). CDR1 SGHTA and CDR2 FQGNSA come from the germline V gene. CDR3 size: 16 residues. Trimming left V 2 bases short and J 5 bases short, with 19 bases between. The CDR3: CASSLRTRGASHEQYF. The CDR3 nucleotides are TGTGCCAGCAGCTTACGGACTCGAGGGGCAAGCCACGAGCAGTACTTC.

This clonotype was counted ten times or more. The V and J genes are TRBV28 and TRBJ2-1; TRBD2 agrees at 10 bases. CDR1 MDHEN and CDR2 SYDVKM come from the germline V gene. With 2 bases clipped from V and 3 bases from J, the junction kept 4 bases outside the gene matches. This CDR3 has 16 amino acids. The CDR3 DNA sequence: TGTGCCAGCAGTTTACTTGGGACTAGCGTCTACAATGAGCAGTTCTTC. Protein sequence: CASSLLGTSVYNEQFF.

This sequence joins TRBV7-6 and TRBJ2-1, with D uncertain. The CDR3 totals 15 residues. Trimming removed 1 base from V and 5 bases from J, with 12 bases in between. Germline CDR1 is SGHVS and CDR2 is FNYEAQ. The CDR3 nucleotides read TGTGCCAGCAGCTTAGAAGCCGCGGTACACAATGAGCAGTTCTTC. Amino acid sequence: CASSLEAAVHNEQFF.

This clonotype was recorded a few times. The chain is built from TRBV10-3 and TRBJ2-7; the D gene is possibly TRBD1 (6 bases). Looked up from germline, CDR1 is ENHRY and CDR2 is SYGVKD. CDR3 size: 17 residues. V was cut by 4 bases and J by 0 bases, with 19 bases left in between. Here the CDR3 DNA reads TGTGCCATCAGTGGGGGCCTCCTGGACAGTGGCTCCTACGAGCAGTACTTC. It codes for CAISGGLLDSGSYEQYF.

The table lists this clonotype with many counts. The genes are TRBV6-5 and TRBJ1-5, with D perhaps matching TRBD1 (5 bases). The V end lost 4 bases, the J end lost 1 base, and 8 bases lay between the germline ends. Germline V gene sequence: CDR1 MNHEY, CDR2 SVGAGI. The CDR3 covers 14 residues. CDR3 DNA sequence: TGTGCCAGCAGTTGGGGGAGGAGCAATCAGCCCCAGCATTTT. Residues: CASSWGRSNQPQHF.